This is a list of T cell receptor beta chains from one sample in a study of cytomegalovirus exposure and HLA in healthy donors. Method: immunoSEQ multiplex PCR; TCRdb's copy keeps in-frame clones and lacks some. The sample includes 200,000 to 250,000 clones, around 88% seen only once; the top ten take 0.95% to 1.1%. The sequenced sample consisted of PBMCs. These receptors were obtained from a woman aged 18-29 years in good health and CMV-seronegative. The CDR3 runs from the conserved cysteine through the conserved F or W. Each record gives: clone size, V gene, D gene, J gene, CDR3 protein, CDR3 DNA. A D gene is named only where the DNA matches it firmly. Clone size is given for some rows only: seen once, a few or many times, or a class if the clone is expanded.

clone size: .
V gene: TRBV7-9
D gene: TRBD2
J gene: TRBJ2-7
CDR3 protein: CASSLWLAGVGGHPYEQYF
CDR3 DNA: TGTGCCAGCAGCTTATGGCTCGCGGGAGTGGGGGGTCACCCCTACGAGCAGTACTTC

clone size: few
V gene: TRBV2
D gene: .
J gene: TRBJ1-4
CDR3 protein: CASSDSNTNEKLFF
CDR3 DNA: TGTGCCAGCAGCGACAGCAACACTAATGAAAAACTGTTTTTT

clone size: .
V gene: TRBV4-1
D gene: .
J gene: TRBJ1-4
CDR3 protein: CASSQDYPVLNEKLFF
CDR3 DNA: TGCGCCAGCAGCCAAGATTATCCGGTTTTAAATGAAAAACTGTTTTTT

clone size: .
V gene: TRBV18
D gene: .
J gene: TRBJ1-2
CDR3 protein: CASSPYRASEDGYTF
CDR3 DNA: TGTGCCAGCTCACCCTACAGGGCATCTGAGGACGGCTACACCTTC

clone size: .
V gene: TRBV4-3
D gene: TRBD2
J gene: TRBJ2-3
CDR3 protein: CASSQERAGGRTSTDTQYF
CDR3 DNA: TGCGCCAGCAGCCAAGAGAGGGCGGGGGGTAGGACTAGCACAGATACGCAGTATTTT

clone size: .
V gene: TRBV11-3
D gene: .
J gene: TRBJ2-5
CDR3 protein: CASSLGHVKETQYF
CDR3 DNA: TGTGCCAGCAGCTTAGGACACGTTAAAGAGACCCAGTACTTC

clone size: .
V gene: TRBV5-4
D gene: .
J gene: TRBJ2-2
CDR3 protein: CASSWFGGADTGELFF
CDR3 DNA: TGTGCCAGCAGCTGGTTTGGGGGGGCCGACACCGGGGAGCTGTTTTTT

clone size: .
V gene: TRBV6-1
D gene: TRBD2
J gene: TRBJ2-1
CDR3 protein: CASSLLSGGNNEQFF
CDR3 DNA: TGTGCCAGCAGTCTTCTTTCGGGGGGAAACAATGAGCAGTTCTTC

clone size: .
V gene: TRBV27
D gene: TRBD2
J gene: TRBJ2-1
CDR3 protein: CASRLSTSGGANEQFF
CDR3 DNA: TGTGCCAGCAGACTAAGCACTAGCGGGGGGGCAAATGAGCAGTTCTTC

clone size: .
V gene: TRBV27
D gene: TRBD1
J gene: TRBJ1-2
CDR3 protein: CASSAQGPNGYTF
CDR3 DNA: TGTGCCAGCAGTGCACAGGGGCCCAATGGCTACACCTTC

clone size: .
V gene: TRBV7-9
D gene: TRBD1
J gene: TRBJ1-2
CDR3 protein: CASSRRQGDTSDGYTF
CDR3 DNA: TGTGCCAGCAGCCGTAGACAGGGGGATACGAGCGACGGCTACACCTTC

clone size: .
V gene: TRBV7-2
D gene: .
J gene: TRBJ2-7
CDR3 protein: CASSLQGTRTYEQYF
CDR3 DNA: TGTGCCAGCAGCTTACAGGGAACGAGGACCTACGAGCAGTACTTC

clone size: .
V gene: TRBV10-1
D gene: .
J gene: TRBJ2-3
CDR3 protein: CASSDAWALGDTQYF
CDR3 DNA: TGCGCCAGCAGTGATGCGTGGGCCCTCGGAGATACGCAGTATTTT

clone size: .
V gene: TRBV11-3
D gene: TRBD2
J gene: TRBJ2-2
CDR3 protein: CASTSLGLSGSPGELFF
CDR3 DNA: TGTGCCAGCACCTCTCTTGGTCTTAGCGGGAGCCCCGGGGAGCTGTTTTTT

clone size: .
V gene: TRBV18
D gene: TRBD1
J gene: TRBJ1-4
CDR3 protein: CASSPRQGGPGEKLFF
CDR3 DNA: TGTGCCAGCTCACCACGTCAGGGGGGACCTGGTGAAAAACTGTTTTTT

clone size: .
V gene: TRBV19
D gene: TRBD2
J gene: TRBJ2-1
CDR3 protein: CASKLAGANEQFF
CDR3 DNA: TGTGCCAGCAAACTAGCGGGGGCCAATGAGCAGTTCTTC

clone size: .
V gene: TRBV11-2
D gene: TRBD2
J gene: TRBJ2-2
CDR3 protein: CASSLAGGGTGELFF
CDR3 DNA: TGTGCCAGCAGCTTAGCGGGGGGAGGCACCGGGGAGCTGTTTTTT

clone size: .
V gene: TRBV2
D gene: .
J gene: TRBJ1-1
CDR3 protein: CASSGAAFGAEAFF
CDR3 DNA: TGTGCCAGCAGTGGGGCTGCCTTCGGCGCTGAAGCTTTCTTT

clone size: once
V gene: TRBV7-9
D gene: TRBD2
J gene: TRBJ2-1
CDR3 protein: CSSISAGTSPGSEQFF
CDR3 DNA: TGTTCCAGCATTTCAGCAGGGACTAGCCCTGGGAGTGAGCAGTTCTTC

clone size: .
V gene: TRBV11-2
D gene: .
J gene: TRBJ1-1
CDR3 protein: CASSLEPRGAEAFF
CDR3 DNA: TGTGCCAGCAGCTTAGAACCCCGGGGGGCTGAAGCTTTCTTT

clone size: .
V gene: TRBV2
D gene: .
J gene: TRBJ1-1
CDR3 protein: CASSGARQGLGMNTEAFF
CDR3 DNA: TGTGCCAGCAGTGGGGCTCGGCAGGGGCTCGGGATGAACACTGAAGCTTTCTTT

clone size: .
V gene: TRBV11-2
D gene: TRBD1
J gene: TRBJ2-7
CDR3 protein: CASSPTGQGAYEQYF
CDR3 DNA: TGTGCCAGCAGCCCCACGGGACAGGGGGCCTACGAGCAGTACTTC

clone size: .
V gene: TRBV2
D gene: TRBD1
J gene: TRBJ2-7
CDR3 protein: CASSDRTGVREQYF
CDR3 DNA: TGTGCCAGCAGTGACAGGACAGGGGTACGCGAGCAGTACTTC